The source of this T cell receptor beta chain is a study of blood T cell repertoires in COVID-19. Background on the study: The United States, Italy and Spain provided the acute and convalescent COVID-19 samples.

This clone was recorded only once. Residents of approximately 25 US areas, aged about 18 to 95 years, made up the participants. Clinical history reported by participants formed the basis on which cohorts were assigned. Germline V gives CDR1 SGHRS, CDR2 YFSETQ. The CDR3 has 17 amino acids. With 4 bases clipped from V and 1 base from J, the junction kept 9 bases outside the gene matches. Method: immunoSEQ multiplex PCR; TCRdb's copy keeps in-frame clones and lacks some. The table includes about 300,000 clones, 70% to 90% detected once. The rearrangement uses TRBV5-1 and TRBJ1-2; 11 bases fit TRBD1. The clonotype originates from a woman under 40 who had recovered from COVID-19. Sequences were obtained from PBMCs or T cells enriched from blood (not recorded which). Here the CDR3 reads CASSPGQGAGFNYGYTF. In nucleotides, the CDR3 is TGCGCCAGCAGCCCCGGACAGGGGGCAGGATTTAACTATGGCTACACCTTC.